This paragraph covers one T cell receptor (beta chain) sequence. This sample was taken from a study of immune characterization of retroperitoneal liposarcoma. Germline V lookup: CDR1 WNHNN, CDR2 SYGVQD (reference sequence). The CDR3 consists of 14 residues. Each CDR3 protein is one row after TCRdb ran MiXCR on the PCR reads. This table holds 2,900 or so distinct CDR3 sequences, around half found once. The material sequenced was tumor tissue. This chain uses TRBV10-1 with TRBJ2-5, with 12 nucleotides matching TRBD2. The DNA end is a closer match to TRBJ2-7, so the J assignment may be wrong. The receptor was derived from a male donor with retroperitoneal liposarcoma. CDR3 loop: CATHQTSGRNEQYF. CDR3 nucleotide sequence: TGCGCCACGCACCAGACTAGCGGGAGAAACGAGCAGTACTTC.